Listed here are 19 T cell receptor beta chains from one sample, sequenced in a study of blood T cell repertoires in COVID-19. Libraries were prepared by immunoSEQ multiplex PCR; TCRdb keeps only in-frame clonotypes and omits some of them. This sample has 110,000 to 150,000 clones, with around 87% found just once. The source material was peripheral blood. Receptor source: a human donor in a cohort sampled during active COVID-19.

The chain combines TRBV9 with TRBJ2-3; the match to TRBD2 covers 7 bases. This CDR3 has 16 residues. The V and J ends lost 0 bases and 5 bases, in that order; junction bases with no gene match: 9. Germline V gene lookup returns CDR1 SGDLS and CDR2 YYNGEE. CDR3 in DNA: TGTGCCAGCAGCGTAGACGGGCGGGAGTCTATAGATACGCAGTATTTT. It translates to CASSVDGRESIDTQYF. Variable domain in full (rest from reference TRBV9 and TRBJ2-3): DSGVTQTPKHLITATGQRVTLRCSPRSGDLSVYWYQQSLDQGLQFLIQYYNGEERAKGNILERFSAQQFPDLHSELNLSSLELGDSALYFCASSVDGRESIDTQYFGPGTRLTVL.

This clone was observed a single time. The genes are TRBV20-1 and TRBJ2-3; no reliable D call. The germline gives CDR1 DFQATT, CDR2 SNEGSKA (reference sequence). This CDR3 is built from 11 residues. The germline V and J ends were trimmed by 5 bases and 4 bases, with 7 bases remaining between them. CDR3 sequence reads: CSAPLSDTQYF. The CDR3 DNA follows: TGCAGTGCTCCCTTATCAGATACGCAGTATTTT.

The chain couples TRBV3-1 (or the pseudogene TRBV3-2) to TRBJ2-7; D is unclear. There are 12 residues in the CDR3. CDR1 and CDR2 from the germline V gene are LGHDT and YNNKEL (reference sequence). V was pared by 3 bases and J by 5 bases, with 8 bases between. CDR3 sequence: CASSQAVNEQYF. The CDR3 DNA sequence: TGTGCCAGCAGCCAGGCCGTTAACGAGCAGTACTTC.

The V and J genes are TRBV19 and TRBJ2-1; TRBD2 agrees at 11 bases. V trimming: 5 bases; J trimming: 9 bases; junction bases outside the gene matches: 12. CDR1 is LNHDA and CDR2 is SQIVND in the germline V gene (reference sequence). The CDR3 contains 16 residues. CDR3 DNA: TGTGCCAGTAGTCTTAGCGGGGGGGCCCTCCACGGTGAGCAGTTCTTC. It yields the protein CASSLSGGALHGEQFF.

The CDR3 protein is CASSIGPGKEQYF. The DNA of the CDR3 is TGTGCCAGTAGTATAGGGCCAGGGAAAGAGCAGTACTTC. This rearrangement joins TRBV19 to TRBJ2-7, with a tentative D call TRBD1 (5 bases). Per germline, CDR1 LNHDA and CDR2 SQIVND (reference sequence). V lost 1 base to trimming and J lost 7 bases, with 11 bases between them. This CDR3 comprises 13 residues.

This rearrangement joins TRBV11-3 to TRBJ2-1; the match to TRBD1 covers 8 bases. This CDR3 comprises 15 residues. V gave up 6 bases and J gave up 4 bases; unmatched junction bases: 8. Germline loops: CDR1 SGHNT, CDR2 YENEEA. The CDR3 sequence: CASSPGTGYYNEQFF. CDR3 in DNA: TGTGCCAGCAGTCCCGGGACAGGCTATTACAATGAGCAGTTCTTC.

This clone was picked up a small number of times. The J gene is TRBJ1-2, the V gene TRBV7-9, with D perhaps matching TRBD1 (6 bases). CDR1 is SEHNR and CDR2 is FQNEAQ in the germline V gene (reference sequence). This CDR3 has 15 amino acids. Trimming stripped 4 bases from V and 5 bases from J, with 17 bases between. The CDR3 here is CASSSVGTSTYGYTF. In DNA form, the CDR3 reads TGTGCCAGCAGCTCCGTGGGGACAAGTACTTATGGCTACACCTTC. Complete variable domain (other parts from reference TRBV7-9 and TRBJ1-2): DTGVSQNPRHKITKRGQNVTFRCDPISEHNRLYWYRQTLGQGPEFLTYFQNEAQLEKSRLLSDRFSAERPKGSFSTLEIQRTEQGDSAMYLCASSSVGTSTYGYTFGSGTRLTVV.

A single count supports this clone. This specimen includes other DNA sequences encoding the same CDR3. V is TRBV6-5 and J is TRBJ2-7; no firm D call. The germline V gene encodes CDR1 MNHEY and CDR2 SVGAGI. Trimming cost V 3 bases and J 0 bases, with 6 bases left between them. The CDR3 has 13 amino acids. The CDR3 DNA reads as TGTGCCAGCAGTTATAGGAGCTCCTACGAGCAGTACTTC. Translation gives CASSYRSSYEQYF.

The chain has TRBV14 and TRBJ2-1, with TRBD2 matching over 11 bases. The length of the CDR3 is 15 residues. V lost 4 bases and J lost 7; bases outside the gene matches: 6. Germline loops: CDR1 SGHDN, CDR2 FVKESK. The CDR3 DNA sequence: TGTGCCAGCAGCCTTAGCGGGGGGGCGCGTAATGAGCAGTTCTTC. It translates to CASSLSGGARNEQFF.

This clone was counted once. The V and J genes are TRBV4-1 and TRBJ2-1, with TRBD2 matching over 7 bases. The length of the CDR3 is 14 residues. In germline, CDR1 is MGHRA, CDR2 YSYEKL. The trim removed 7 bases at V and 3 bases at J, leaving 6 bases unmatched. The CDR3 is CASTAAGYYNEQFF. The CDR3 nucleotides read TGCGCCAGCACGGCAGCGGGATACTACAATGAGCAGTTCTTC.

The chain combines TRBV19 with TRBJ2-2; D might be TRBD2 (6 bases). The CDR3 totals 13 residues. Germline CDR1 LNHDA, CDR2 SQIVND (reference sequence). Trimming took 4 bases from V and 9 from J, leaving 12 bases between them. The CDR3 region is CASSTNGGRELFF. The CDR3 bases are TGTGCCAGTAGTACCAACGGGGGTAGGGAGCTGTTTTTT. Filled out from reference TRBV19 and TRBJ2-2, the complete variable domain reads DGGITQSPKYLFRKEGQNVTLSCEQNLNHDAMYWYRQDPGQGLRLIYYSQIVNDFQKGDIAEGYSVSREKKESFPLTVTSAQKNPTAFYLCASSTNGGRELFFGEGSRLTVL.

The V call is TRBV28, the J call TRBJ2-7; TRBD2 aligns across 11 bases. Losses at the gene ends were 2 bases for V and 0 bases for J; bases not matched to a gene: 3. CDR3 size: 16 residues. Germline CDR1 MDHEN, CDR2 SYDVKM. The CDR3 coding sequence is TGTGCCAGCAGTTTACTTACTAGCGGGAGCTCCTACGAGCAGTACTTC. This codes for CASSLLTSGSSYEQYF.

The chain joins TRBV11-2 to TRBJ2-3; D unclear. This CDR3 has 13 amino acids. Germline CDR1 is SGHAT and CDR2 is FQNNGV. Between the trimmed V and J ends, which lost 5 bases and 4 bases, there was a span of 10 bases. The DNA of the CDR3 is TGTGCCAGCAGCCCCTCGCGTCCAGATACGCAGTATTTT. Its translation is CASSPSRPDTQYF.

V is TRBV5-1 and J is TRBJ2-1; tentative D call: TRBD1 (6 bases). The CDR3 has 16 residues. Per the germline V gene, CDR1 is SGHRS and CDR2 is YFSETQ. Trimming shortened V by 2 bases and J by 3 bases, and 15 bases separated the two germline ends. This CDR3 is CASSFGGRGHYNEQFF. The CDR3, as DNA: TGCGCCAGCAGCTTTGGGGGTCGGGGACACTACAATGAGCAGTTCTTC.

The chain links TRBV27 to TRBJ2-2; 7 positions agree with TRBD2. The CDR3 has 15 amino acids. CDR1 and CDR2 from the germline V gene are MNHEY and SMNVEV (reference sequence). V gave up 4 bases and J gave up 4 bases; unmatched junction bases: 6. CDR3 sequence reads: CASSSPGTTTGELFF. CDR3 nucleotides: TGTGCCAGCAGTTCCCCCGGGACTACCACCGGGGAGCTGTTTTTT.

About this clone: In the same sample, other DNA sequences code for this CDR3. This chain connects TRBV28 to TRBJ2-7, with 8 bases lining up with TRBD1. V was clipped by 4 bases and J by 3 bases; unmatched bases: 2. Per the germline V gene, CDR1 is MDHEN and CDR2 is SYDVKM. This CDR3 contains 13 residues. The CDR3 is CASSSGQGYEQYF. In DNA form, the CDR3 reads TGTGCCAGCAGTTCCGGACAGGGCTACGAGCAGTACTTC.

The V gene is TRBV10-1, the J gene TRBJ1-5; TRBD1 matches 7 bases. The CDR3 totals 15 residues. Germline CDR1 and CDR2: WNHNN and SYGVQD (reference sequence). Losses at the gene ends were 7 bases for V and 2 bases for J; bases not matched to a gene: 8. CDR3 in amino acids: CASTTTGRGNQPQHF. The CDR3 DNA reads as TGCGCCAGCACCACGACAGGGCGGGGCAATCAGCCCCAGCATTTT.

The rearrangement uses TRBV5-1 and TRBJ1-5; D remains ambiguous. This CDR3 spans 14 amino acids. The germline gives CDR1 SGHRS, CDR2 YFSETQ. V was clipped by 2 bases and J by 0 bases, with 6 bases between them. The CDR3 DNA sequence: TGCGCCAGCAGCTTCGGGGATAGCAATCAGCCCCAGCATTTT. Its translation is CASSFGDSNQPQHF. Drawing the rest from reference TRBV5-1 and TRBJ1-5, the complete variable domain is KAGVTQTPRYLIKTRGQQVTLSCSPISGHRSVSWYQQTPGQGLQFLFEYFSETQRNKGNFPGRFSGRQFSNSRSEMNVSTLELGDSALYLCASSFGDSNQPQHFGDGTRLSIL.

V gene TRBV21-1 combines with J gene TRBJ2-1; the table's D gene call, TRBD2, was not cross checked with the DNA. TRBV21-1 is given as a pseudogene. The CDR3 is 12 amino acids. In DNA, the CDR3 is TGTGCCAGCACCCACCGGTACAATGAGCAGTTCTTC. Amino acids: CASTHRYNEQFF.